The sequence of this T cell receptor (beta chain) was determined in a study of cytomegalovirus exposure and HLA in healthy donors. In this sample, this clone turned up a few times. The CDR3 has 15 residues. CDR1 is SGHTA and CDR2 is FQGTGA in the germline V gene. Losses at the gene ends were 5 bases for V and 1 base for J; bases not matched to a gene: 4. PCR amplification relied on 60 Vbeta primers (plus 13 Jbeta primers). The assay was immunoSEQ multiplex PCR, and TCRdb's table has in-frame clones only and misses some. Here the sample spans approximately 100,000 clones, more than 65% being singletons.

This clonotype originated in a woman aged 18-30 years in good health and CMV-seropositive. Sequencing input: PBMCs. This chain uses TRBV7-3 with TRBJ2-2; the match to TRBD2 covers 7 bases. CDR3 region: CASSLSGGNTGELFF. For the CDR3, the DNA is TGTGCCAGCAGCCTATCGGGGGGGAACACCGGGGAGCTGTTTTTT.